A selection of T cell receptor beta chains follows, all from one sample in a study of blood T cell repertoires in COVID-19. Method: immunoSEQ multiplex PCR; TCRdb's copy keeps in-frame clones and lacks some. This table has 80,000 to 100,000 clones, 90% appearing once. The sample was peripheral blood. All receptors come from a human donor with active COVID-19. The donor label of this sample is uncertain. Each CDR3 is given with its conserved first and last residue. Fields, in order: V gene, D gene, J gene, CDR3 protein, CDR3 DNA. D genes are given only for firm matches.

TRBV14	-	TRBJ1-2	CASSQKFQVVGYGYTF	TGTGCCAGCAGCCAAAAGTTTCAGGTGGTCGGCTATGGCTACACCTTC
TRBV9	-	TRBJ1-4	CASSDTGRANEKLFF	TGTGCCAGCAGCGATACAGGGCGGGCTAATGAAAAACTGTTTTTT
TRBV6-2/TRBV6-3	-	TRBJ1-4	CASSLDKNSATNEKLFF	TGTGCCAGCAGCCTCGATAAAAACAGTGCAACTAATGAAAAACTGTTTTTT
TRBV4-3	TRBD2	TRBJ2-5	CASSQDPGGGQETQYF	TGCGCCAGCAGCCAAGATCCGGGCGGGGGGCAAGAGACCCAGTACTTC
TRBV5-1	-	TRBJ2-3	CASIPAGHRGNTQYF	TGCGCCAGCATACCTGCGGGGCATCGCGGGAATACGCAGTATTTT
TRBV2	-	TRBJ2-1	CAGLVGSSRVNEQFF	TGTGCCGGACTGGTTGGCTCCTCCCGGGTCAATGAGCAGTTCTTC
TRBV19	TRBD1	TRBJ2-7	CASSRTGWEQYF	TGTGCCAGTAGCAGGACAGGTTGGGAGCAGTACTTC
TRBV2	-	TRBJ2-7	CASSESRSSSYEQYF	TGTGCCAGCAGTGAGTCTCGGAGCAGCTCCTACGAGCAGTACTTC
TRBV5-6	-	TRBJ2-7	CASSLYHSTYEQYF	TGTGCCAGCAGCTTGTATCACAGTACCTACGAGCAGTACTTC
TRBV18	TRBD1	TRBJ2-2	CASSMETGVNTGELFF	TGTGCCAGCTCAATGGAGACAGGGGTGAACACCGGGGAGCTGTTTTTT
TRBV27	TRBD2	TRBJ2-3	CASSPGLAGGPGDTQYF	TGTGCCAGCAGTCCGGGACTAGCGGGGGGGCCGGGAGATACGCAGTATTTT
TRBV7-9	-	TRBJ2-7	CASSESGKGYEQYF	TGTGCCAGCAGCGAGTCAGGGAAGGGCTACGAGCAGTACTTC
TRBV29-1	-	TRBJ1-1	CSARAGSTTEAFF	TGCAGCGCCCGAGCCGGGAGCACCACTGAAGCTTTCTTT
TRBV6-1	TRBD1	TRBJ2-1	CASSERFMGTADNEQFF	TGTGCCAGCAGTGAAAGGTTCATGGGGACAGCTGACAATGAGCAGTTCTTC
TRBV4-1	TRBD1	TRBJ1-1	CASSQPQGEAFF	TGCGCCAGCAGCCAACCACAGGGGGAAGCTTTCTTT
TRBV7-3	TRBD1	TRBJ2-7	CASSLGQGGYEQYF	TGTGCCAGCAGCTTAGGACAGGGAGGCTACGAGCAGTACTTC